The table lists the clone carrying this T cell receptor (beta chain) with many counts. The antigen is unknown. With molecular barcodes, quantitative 5'-RACE was used to make the TCR beta libraries. Each CDR3 protein is one row after TCRdb ran MiXCR on the 5' RACE reads. The table records 150,000 to 200,000 distinct CDR3 sequences, around 19% of them present only once. Germline CDR1 GTSNPN, CDR2 SVGIG (reference sequence). V shed 5 bases, J shed 2 bases, and the junction held 8 bases outside the gene matches. There are 15 residues in the CDR3. This sample is drawn from a study of CD8 T cells in ankylosing spondylitis. Study conclusions and caveats: Some motif variants had been reported before (in reactive arthritis synovial fluid and blood). Significant enrichment of disease-linked clones was reportedly seen in matched ankylosing spondylitis synovial fluid.

The receptor comes from a male donor with ankylosing spondylitis or in good health (not recorded which). Sequenced sample: blood, either unsorted or a sorted T cell fraction (not recorded which). The gene calls are TRBV30 and TRBJ2-3, with 9 bases fitting TRBD2. CDR3 in DNA: TGTGCCTGGGATACGGGACTAGCCTTCACAGATACGCAGTATTTT. Encoded protein: CAWDTGLAFTDTQYF.